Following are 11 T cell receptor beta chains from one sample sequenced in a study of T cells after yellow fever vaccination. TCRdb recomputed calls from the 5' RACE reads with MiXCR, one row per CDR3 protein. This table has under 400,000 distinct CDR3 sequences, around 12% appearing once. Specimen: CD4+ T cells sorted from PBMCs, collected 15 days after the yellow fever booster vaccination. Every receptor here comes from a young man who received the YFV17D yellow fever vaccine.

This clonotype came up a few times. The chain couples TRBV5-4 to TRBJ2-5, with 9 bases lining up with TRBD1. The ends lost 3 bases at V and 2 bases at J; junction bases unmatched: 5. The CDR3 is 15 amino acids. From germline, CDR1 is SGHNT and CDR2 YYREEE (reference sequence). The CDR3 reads CASSSGTGNQETQYF. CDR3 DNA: TGTGCCAGCAGCTCCGGGACAGGGAATCAAGAGACCCAGTACTTC.

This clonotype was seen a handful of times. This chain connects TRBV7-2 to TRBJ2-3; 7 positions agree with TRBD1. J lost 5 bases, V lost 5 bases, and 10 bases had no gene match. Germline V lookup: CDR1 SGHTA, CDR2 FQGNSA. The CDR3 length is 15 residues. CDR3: CASSRDRDSLDTQYF. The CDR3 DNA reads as TGTGCCAGCAGCCGCGACAGGGATTCTTTAGATACGCAGTATTTT.

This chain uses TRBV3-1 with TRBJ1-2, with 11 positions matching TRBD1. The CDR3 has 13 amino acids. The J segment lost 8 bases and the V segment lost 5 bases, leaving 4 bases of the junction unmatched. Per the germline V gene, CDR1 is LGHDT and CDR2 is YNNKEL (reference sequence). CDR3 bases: TGTGCCAGCAGCTTGGACAGGGGGCGCGGCTACACCTTC. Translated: CASSLDRGRGYTF.

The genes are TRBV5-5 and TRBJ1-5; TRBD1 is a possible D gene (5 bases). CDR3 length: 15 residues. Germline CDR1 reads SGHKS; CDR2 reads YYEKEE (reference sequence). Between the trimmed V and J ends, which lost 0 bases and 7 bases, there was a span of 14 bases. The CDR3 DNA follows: TGTGCCAGCAGCTTGGCGTGGGGGAATCAGCAGCCCCAGCATTTT. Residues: CASSLAWGNQQPQHF.

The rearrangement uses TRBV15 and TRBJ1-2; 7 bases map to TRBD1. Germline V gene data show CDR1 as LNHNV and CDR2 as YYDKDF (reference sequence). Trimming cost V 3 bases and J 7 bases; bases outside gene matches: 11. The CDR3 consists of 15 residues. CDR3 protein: CATSSGSNRGGGYTF. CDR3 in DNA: TGTGCCACCAGCAGCGGATCCAACAGGGGCGGTGGCTACACCTTC.

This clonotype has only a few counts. In DNA form, the CDR3 reads TGTGCCAGCAGCTTAGTATTAGGGAGTAATGAGCAGTTCTTC. Amino acid sequence: CASSLVLGSNEQFF. The V and J genes are TRBV7-2 and TRBJ2-1, with D possibly being TRBD2 (5 bases). There are 14 residues in the CDR3. Per germline, CDR1 SGHTA and CDR2 FQGNSA. V lost 1 base and J 7 bases, leaving 11 bases between the germline ends. Full variable domain (remainder filled in from reference TRBV7-2 and TRBJ2-1): GAGVSQSPSNKVTEKGKDVELRCDPISGHTALYWYRQSLGQGLEFLIYFQGNSAPDKSGLPSDRFSAERTGGSVSTLTIQRTQQEDSAVYLCASSLVLGSNEQFFGPGTRLTVL.

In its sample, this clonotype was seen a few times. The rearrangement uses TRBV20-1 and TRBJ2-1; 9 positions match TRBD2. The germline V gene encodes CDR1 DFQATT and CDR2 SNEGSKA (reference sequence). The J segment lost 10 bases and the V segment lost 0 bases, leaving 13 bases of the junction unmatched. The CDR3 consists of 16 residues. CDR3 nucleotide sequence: TGCAGTGCTAGAGACCTGGGTGCGGGGGGGCCCGGGGAGCAGTTCTTC. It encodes CSARDLGAGGPGEQFF.

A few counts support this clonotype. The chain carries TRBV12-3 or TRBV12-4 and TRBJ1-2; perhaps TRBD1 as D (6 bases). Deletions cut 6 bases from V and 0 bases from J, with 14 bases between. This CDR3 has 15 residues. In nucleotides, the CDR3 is TGTGCCAGCAGACAACAGGGACTAGCTAACTATGGCTACACCTTC. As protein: CASRQQGLANYGYTF.

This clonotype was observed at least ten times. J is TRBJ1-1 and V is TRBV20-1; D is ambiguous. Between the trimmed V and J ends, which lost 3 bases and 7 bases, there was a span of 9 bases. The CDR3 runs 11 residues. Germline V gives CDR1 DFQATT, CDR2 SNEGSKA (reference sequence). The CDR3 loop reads CSARSWVEAFF. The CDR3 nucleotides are TGCAGTGCTAGGTCGTGGGTTGAAGCTTTCTTT.

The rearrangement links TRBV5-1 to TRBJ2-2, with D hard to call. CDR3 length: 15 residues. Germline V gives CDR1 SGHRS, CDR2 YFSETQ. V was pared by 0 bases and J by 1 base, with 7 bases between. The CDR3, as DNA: TGCGCCAGCAGCTTGGAGGCTGAGAACACCGGGGAGCTGTTTTTT. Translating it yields CASSLEAENTGELFF.

CDR3 amino acids: CSASRWDVGGYTF. CDR3 bases: TGCAGTGCTAGTCGTTGGGATGTGGGAGGCTACACCTTC. V usage is TRBV20-1 and J usage is TRBJ1-2; no firm D call. CDR1 and CDR2 from the germline V gene are DFQATT and SNEGSKA (reference sequence). V was clipped by 3 bases and J by 8 bases, with 16 bases between them. CDR3 size: 13 residues.